These 4 T cell receptor beta chains came from one sample sequenced in a study of T cell changes during pregnancy in multiple sclerosis. Clones were read by immunoSEQ multiplex PCR, and TCRdb kept only the in-frame ones, dropping some. In the table there are some 49,000 clones, around 94% of which are singletons. Specimen: CD4+ T cells from peripheral blood mononuclear cells, collected in the second trimester of pregnancy. These receptors originate from a female donor in good health, enrolled as a control in a pregnancy study.

This chain joins TRBV19 and TRBJ2-1; 10 nucleotides match TRBD2. The CDR3 runs to 16 residues. Trimming took 5 bases from V and 1 from J; bases not matched to a gene: 5. CDR1 is LNHDA and CDR2 is SQIVND in the germline V gene (reference sequence). The CDR3 DNA sequence: TGTGCCAGTAGTTCACCAGCGGGGGGGTCCTACAATGAGCAGTTCTTC. Its protein product is CASSSPAGGSYNEQFF.

The sample holds one count of this clone. The V and J genes are TRBV9 and TRBJ1-3; 9 nucleotides align to TRBD1. This CDR3 spans 17 amino acids. Germline loops: CDR1 SGDLS, CDR2 YYNGEE. After removal of 2 bases from V and 2 bases from J, the junction contained 8 bases not matched to a gene. CDR3 sequence: CASSVEPTGGAGNTIYF. The CDR3 coding sequence is TGTGCCAGCAGCGTGGAGCCCACAGGGGGCGCTGGAAACACCATATATTTT. The full variable domain, with the rest looked up from reference TRBV9 and TRBJ1-3, is DSGVTQTPKHLITATGQRVTLRCSPRSGDLSVYWYQQSLDQGLQFLIQYYNGEERAKGNILERFSAQQFPDLHSELNLSSLELGDSALYFCASSVEPTGGAGNTIYFGEGSWLTVV.

This clone showed up just once. The chain couples TRBV10-3 to TRBJ1-1; D perhaps matches TRBD1 (5 bases). The CDR3 is 14 amino acids. Trimming pared 8 bases from V and 2 bases from J, leaving 15 bases between. Germline CDR1 and CDR2: ENHRY and SYGVKD. Here the CDR3 DNA reads TGTGCCATCGGAAAGACAGTTAAAAACACTGAAGCTTTCTTT. It specifies CAIGKTVKNTEAFF.

Of note for this clone: Relative to the germline gene, one junction end is altered; a read error may explain this. The chain is built from TRBV5-5 and TRBJ1-6, with TRBD1 matching over 9 bases. Germline V gives CDR1 SGHKS, CDR2 YYEKEE (reference sequence). The CDR3 has 14 residues. The DNA for the CDR3 is TGTGCCAGCAGTTTGGGACAGGGAAGCTCACCCCTCCACTTT. The encoded protein is CASSLGQGSSPLHF.